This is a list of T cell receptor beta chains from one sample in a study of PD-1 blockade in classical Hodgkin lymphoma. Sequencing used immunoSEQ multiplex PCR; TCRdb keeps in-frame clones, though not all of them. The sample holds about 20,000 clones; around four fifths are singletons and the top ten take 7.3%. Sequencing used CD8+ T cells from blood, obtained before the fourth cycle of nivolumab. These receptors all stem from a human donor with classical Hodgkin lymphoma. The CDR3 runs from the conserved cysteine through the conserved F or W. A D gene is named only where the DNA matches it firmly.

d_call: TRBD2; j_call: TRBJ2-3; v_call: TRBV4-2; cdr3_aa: CASSWPVGLAGGTSTDTQYF
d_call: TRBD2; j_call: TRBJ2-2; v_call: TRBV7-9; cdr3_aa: CASSLGLAGGANTGELFF
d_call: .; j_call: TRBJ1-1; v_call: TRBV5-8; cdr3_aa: CASSFWTENTEAFF
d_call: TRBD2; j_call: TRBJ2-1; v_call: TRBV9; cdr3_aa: CASSVESLAGATGEQFF
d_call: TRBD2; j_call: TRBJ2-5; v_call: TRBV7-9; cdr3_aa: CASSPRRGVETQYF
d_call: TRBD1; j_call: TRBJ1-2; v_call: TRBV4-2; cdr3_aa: CASSQDGQGLGGYTF
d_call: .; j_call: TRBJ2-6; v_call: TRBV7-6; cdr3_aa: CASRGFGANVLTF
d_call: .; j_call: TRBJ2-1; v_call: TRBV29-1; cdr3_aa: CSGWRRVEQFF
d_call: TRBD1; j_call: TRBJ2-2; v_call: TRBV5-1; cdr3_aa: CASSLEGAPTGELFF
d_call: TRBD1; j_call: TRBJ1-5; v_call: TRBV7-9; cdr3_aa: CASSSTGTHQPQHF
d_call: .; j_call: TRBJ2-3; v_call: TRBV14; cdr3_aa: CASSQVETQYF
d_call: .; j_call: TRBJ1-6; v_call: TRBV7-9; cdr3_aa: CASSLVNSYNSPLHF
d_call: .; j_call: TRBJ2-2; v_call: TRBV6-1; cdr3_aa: CASRDGELFF
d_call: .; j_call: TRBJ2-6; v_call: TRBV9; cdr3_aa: CASSVGVSGANVLTF
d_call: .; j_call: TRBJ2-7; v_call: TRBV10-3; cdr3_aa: CAISDTDTYEQYF
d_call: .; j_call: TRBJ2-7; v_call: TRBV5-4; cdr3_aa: CASSMTNSYEQYF
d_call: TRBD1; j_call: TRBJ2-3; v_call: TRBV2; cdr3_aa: CASRGDATGGPDTQYF
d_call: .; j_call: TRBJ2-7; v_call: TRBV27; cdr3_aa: CASSETVSYEQYF
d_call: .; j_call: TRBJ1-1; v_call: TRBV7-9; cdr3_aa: CASSFSSFEAFF
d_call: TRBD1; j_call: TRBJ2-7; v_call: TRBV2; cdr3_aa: CASSDTGGTYEQYF
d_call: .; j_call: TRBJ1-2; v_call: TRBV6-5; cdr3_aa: CASSYMGGASYGYTF
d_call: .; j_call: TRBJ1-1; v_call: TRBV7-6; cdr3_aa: CASSNMNTEAFF
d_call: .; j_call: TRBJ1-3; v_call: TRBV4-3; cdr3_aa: CASSQVQVGWDPSGNTIYF
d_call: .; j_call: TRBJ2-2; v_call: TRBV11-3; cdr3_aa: CASSPRDPGELFF
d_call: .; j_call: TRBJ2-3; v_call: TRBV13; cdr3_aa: CASSPLGEGTDTQYF
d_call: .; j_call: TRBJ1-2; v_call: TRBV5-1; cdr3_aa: CASTTGGGTLTLNYGYTF
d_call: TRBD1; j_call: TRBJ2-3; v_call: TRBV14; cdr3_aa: CASSQEAGTGITDTQYF
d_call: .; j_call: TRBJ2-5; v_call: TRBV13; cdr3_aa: CASSLSGEGGETQYF
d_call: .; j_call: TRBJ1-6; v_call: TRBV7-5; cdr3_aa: CVRSFSPGHSSGSPLHF
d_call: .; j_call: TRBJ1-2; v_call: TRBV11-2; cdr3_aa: CASSLGAGSSYTF
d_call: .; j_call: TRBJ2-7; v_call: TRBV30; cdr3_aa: CAWSLLDSTPYEQYF
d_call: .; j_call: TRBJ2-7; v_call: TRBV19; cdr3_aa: CASSPELDSYEQYF
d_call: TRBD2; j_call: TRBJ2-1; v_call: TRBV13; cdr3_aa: CASSLVAAGGSSYNEQFF
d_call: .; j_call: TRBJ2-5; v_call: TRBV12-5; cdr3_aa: CASAEWNSQETQYF
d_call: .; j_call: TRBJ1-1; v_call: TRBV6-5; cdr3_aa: CASSYIRGDMKAFF
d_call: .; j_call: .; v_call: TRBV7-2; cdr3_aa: CASSLASHYEQYF
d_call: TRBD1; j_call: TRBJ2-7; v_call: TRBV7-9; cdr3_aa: CASSLLRGQGVLGEQYF
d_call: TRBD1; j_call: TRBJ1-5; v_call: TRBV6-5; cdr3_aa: CASSPQGDQPQHF
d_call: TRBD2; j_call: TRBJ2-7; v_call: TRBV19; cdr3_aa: CASSLAGDYEQYF
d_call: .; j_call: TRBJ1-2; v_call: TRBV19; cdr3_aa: CASSIDLDYGYTF
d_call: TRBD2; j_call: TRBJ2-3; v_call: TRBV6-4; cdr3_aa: CASSDQAGGPYTQYF
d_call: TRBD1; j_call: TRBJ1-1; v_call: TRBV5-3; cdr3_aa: CARSLGRTGAFF
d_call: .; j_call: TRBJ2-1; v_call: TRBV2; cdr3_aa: CASAGAPLNEQFF
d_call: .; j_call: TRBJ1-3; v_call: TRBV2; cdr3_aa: CASSENGVENTIYF
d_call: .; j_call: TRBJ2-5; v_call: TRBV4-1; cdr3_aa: CASSQDSHRTGGQYF
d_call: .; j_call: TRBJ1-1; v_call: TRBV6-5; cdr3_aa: CASRPGTTTEAFF
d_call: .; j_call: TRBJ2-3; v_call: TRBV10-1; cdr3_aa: CAGSTNTDTQYF
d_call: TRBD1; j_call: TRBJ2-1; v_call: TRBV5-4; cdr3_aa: CASSFRTGYNEQFF
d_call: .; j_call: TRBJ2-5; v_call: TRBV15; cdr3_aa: CATSRSGETQYF
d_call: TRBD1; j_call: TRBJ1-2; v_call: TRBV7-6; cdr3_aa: CASSPTGTYVYTF
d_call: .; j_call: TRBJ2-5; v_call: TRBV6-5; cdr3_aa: CASSYFAGADETQYF
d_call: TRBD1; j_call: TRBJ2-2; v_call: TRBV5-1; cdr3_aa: CASRPPGQETGELFF
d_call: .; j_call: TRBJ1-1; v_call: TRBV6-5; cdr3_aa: CASSYSSPPGTEAFF
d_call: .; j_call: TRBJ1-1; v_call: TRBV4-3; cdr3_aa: CASSQGVGRGSTEAFF
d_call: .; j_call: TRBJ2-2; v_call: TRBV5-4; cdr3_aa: CASSSGVETGELFF